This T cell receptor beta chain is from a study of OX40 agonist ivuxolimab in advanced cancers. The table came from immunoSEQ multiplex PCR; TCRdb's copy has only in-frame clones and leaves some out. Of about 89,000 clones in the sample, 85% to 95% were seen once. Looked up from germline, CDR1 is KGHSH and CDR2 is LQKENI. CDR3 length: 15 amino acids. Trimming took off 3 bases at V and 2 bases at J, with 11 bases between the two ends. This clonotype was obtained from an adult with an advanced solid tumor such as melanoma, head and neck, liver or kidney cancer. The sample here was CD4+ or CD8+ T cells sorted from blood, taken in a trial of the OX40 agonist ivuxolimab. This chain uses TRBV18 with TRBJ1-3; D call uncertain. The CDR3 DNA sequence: TGTGCCAGCTCACCCACCACCATACCTGGAAACACCATATATTTT. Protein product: CASSPTTIPGNTIYF. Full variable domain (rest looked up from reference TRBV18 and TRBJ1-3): NAGVMQNPRHLVRRRGQEARLRCSPMKGHSHVYWYRQLPEEGLKFMVYLQKENIIDESGMPKERFSAEFPKEGPSILRIQQVVRGDSAAYFCASSPTTIPGNTIYFGEGSWLTVV.